The T cell receptor beta chain under discussion was sequenced for a study of T cell repertoires in cytomegalovirus infection. Study as a whole: Epitope selection comprised recently identified HLA-C-restricted CMV epitopes and well-studied HLA-B-restricted CMV epitopes. Indicated by public TCR beta signatures were CMV infection and matching HLA type. Overall study results and limits: CMV-specific TCR beta clonotypes restricted by HLA-C were the ones dominating the ex vivo response.

Concerning this clonotype itself: The antigen is undetermined.

This CDR3 comprises 11 residues. Trimming stripped 6 bases from V and 5 bases from J, with 8 bases between. Each CDR3 protein is one row after TCRdb ran MiXCR on the reads. The sample lists 45,000 to 60,000 distinct CDR3 sequences, around 20% occurring once. The rearrangement uses TRBV12-3 or TRBV12-4 and TRBJ2-7; no clear D gene. The sequenced sample was CD8+ T cells from cultured PBMCs, obtained from culture after CMV antigen stimulation. This receptor was taken from a human donor in good health (CMV status not recorded). Some clones in this sample may be carry-over from other donors' samples. CDR3 sequence: CASSPSDEQYF. DNA of the CDR3: TGTGCCAGCAGCCCTAGTGACGAGCAGTACTTC.